This is a list of T cell receptor beta chains from one sample in a study of T cell responses to AZD1222 COVID-19 vaccine. Measured with immunoSEQ multiplex PCR; TCRdb has only the in-frame clones, and not every one. The table has roughly 120,000 clones, approximately 94% seen once; the top ten hold around 7%. Specimen: peripheral blood, collected on day 0 of AZD1222 vaccination. The receptors come from an adult in good health. CDR3s include the opening cysteine and the closing phenylalanine or tryptophan. A D gene is named only where the DNA matches it firmly. Some rows mark clone size as missing; the rest say once, few, many or name a class of expanded clone.

d_gene	v_gene	j_gene	abundance	len	CDR3aa	CDR3nt
NA	TRBV6-5	TRBJ1-6	NA	13	CASSYGLGSPLHF	TGTGCCAGCAGTTACGGTCTGGGTTCACCCCTCCACTTT
NA	TRBV5-4	TRBJ2-3	once	15	CASSLLTDGTDTQYF	TGTGCCAGCAGCTTGTTGACAGATGGTACAGATACGCAGTATTTT
NA	TRBV19	TRBJ1-5	NA	17	CASSILWGGQGNQPQHF	TGTGCCAGTAGTATATTGTGGGGGGGGCAAGGCAATCAGCCCCAGCATTTT
NA	TRBV10-1	TRBJ1-1	NA	13	CASSGRRNTEAFF	TGCGCCAGCAGTGGACGGAGGAACACTGAAGCTTTCTTT
NA	TRBV7-9	TRBJ2-3	NA	19	CASSLGNSAGRSSTDTQYF	TGTGCCAGCAGCTTAGGGAACTCGGCGGGGAGATCTAGCACAGATACGCAGTATTTT
NA	TRBV27	TRBJ1-1	NA	14	CASRLQGGGTEAFF	TGTGCCAGCAGGCTACAGGGAGGGGGCACTGAAGCTTTCTTT
NA	TRBV3-1/TRBV3-2	TRBJ2-5	few	13	CASSPQDTQTQYF	TGTGCCAGCAGTCCGCAGGATACCCAGACCCAGTACTTC
TRBD2	TRBV23-1	TRBJ2-5	NA	14	CASSPRLAGETQYF	TGCGCCAGCAGTCCGAGACTAGCGGGAGAGACCCAGTACTTC
TRBD2	TRBV25-1	TRBJ2-2	once	15	CASSGGLALLGELFF	TGTGCCAGCAGTGGGGGACTAGCGTTATTAGGGGAGCTGTTTTTT
TRBD2	TRBV5-4	TRBJ2-3	NA	18	CASSFPEGGLLSTDTQYF	TGTGCCAGCAGCTTCCCGGAGGGAGGGCTACTTAGCACAGATACGCAGTATTTT
NA	TRBV7-9	TRBJ2-3	NA	13	CASSLDATDTQYF	TGTGCCAGCAGCTTAGATGCCACAGATACGCAGTATTTT
NA	TRBV30	TRBJ2-2	NA	13	CAWSTHNTGELFF	TGTGCCTGGAGTACCCATAACACCGGGGAGCTGTTTTTT
NA	TRBV12-3/TRBV12-4	TRBJ2-7	once	12	CASSPPIGEQYF	TGTGCCAGCAGTCCTCCTATTGGGGAGCAGTACTTC
NA	TRBV30	TRBJ2-6	once	15	CAWSVTFSGANVLTF	TGTGCCTGGAGTGTAACGTTCTCTGGGGCCAACGTCCTGACTTTC
NA	TRBV5-6	TRBJ1-3	NA	14	CASSQYFSGNTIYF	TGTGCCAGCAGCCAATACTTCTCTGGAAACACCATATATTTT
TRBD2	TRBV2	TRBJ2-7	once	15	CASPGSDGTSVEQYF	TGTGCCAGCCCCGGATCTGATGGGACTAGCGTCGAGCAGTACTTC
NA	TRBV3-1/TRBV3-2	TRBJ1-1	NA	15	CASSQDLRANTEAFF	TGTGCCAGCAGCCAAGATCTAAGGGCGAACACTGAAGCTTTCTTT
NA	TRBV24-1	TRBJ1-2	NA	13	CATSPGLNYGYTF	TGTGCCACCAGCCCGGGACTTAACTATGGCTACACCTTC
NA	TRBV1	TRBJ1-1	NA	14	CTNSGATGWTEAFF	TGCACCAACTCAGGGGCGACTGGTTGGACTGAAGCTTTCTTT
TRBD2	TRBV19	TRBJ2-5	NA	16	CASNQGESGSMGTQYF	TGTGCCAGTAACCAGGGAGAGAGCGGGAGTATGGGGACCCAGTACTTC
NA	TRBV19	TRBJ1-4	NA	15	CASSPRPNLNEKLFF	TGTGCCAGTAGCCCCCGCCCGAACCTTAATGAAAAACTGTTTTTT
TRBD1	TRBV29-1	TRBJ2-1	NA	17	CSVDWAGGMSSYNEQFF	TGCAGCGTTGATTGGGCAGGGGGCATGAGCTCCTACAATGAGCAGTTCTTC
TRBD1	TRBV5-6	TRBJ1-1	NA	14	CASSFTGVRGEAFF	TGTGCCAGCAGCTTTACAGGGGTGAGGGGCGAAGCTTTCTTT
NA	TRBV28	TRBJ2-7	NA	14	CASSPNVPGGEQYF	TGTGCCAGCAGCCCCAACGTCCCGGGCGGCGAGCAGTACTTC
NA	TRBV18	TRBJ2-1	NA	13	CASSLDQDNEQFF	TGTGCCAGCTCACTGGACCAGGACAATGAGCAGTTCTTC
NA	TRBV5-1	TRBJ1-1	NA	14	CASSPRGEETEAFF	TGCGCCAGCAGCCCCAGGGGAGAAGAAACTGAAGCTTTCTTT
NA	TRBV5-6	TRBJ2-2	NA	13	CASSFSPTGELFF	TGTGCCAGCAGCTTTTCGCCCACCGGGGAGCTGTTTTTT
TRBD1	TRBV27	TRBJ2-3	NA	15	CASSPDRGPSDTQYF	TGTGCCAGCAGCCCGGACAGGGGGCCCTCAGATACGCAGTATTTT
NA	TRBV19	TRBJ2-1	NA	14	CASSHQSSYNEQFF	TGTGCCAGTAGCCACCAAAGCTCCTACAATGAGCAGTTCTTC
NA	TRBV2	TRBJ1-2	NA	13	CASSYRVNYGYTF	TGTGCCAGCAGTTACAGGGTTAACTATGGCTACACCTTC
NA	TRBV2	TRBJ1-2	NA	13	CASRPGRRIGYTF	TGTGCCAGCAGACCTGGTCGTCGAATAGGCTACACCTTC
NA	TRBV21-1	TRBJ2-6	NA	20	CASSSPRTSGRQGGANVLTF	TGTGCCAGCAGCTCCCCCCGGACTAGCGGGAGACAGGGTGGGGCCAACGTCCTGACTTTC
NA	TRBV7-9	TRBJ2-1	NA	12	CASSLADNEQFF	TGTGCCAGCAGCTTAGCAGACAATGAGCAGTTCTTC
NA	TRBV7-8	TRBJ2-1	NA	15	CASSLEKGAYNEQFF	TGTGCCAGCAGCTTAGAGAAAGGGGCGTACAATGAGCAGTTCTTC
NA	TRBV2	TRBJ1-1	NA	12	CASRPAGTRAFF	TGTGCCAGCAGACCCGCCGGGACAAGGGCTTTCTTT
NA	TRBV27	TRBJ2-3	NA	13	CASRRGAGDTQYF	TGTGCCAGCAGACGGGGGGCCGGGGATACGCAGTATTTT
NA	TRBV14	TRBJ2-7	NA	15	CASSQGIGKNYEQYF	TGTGCCAGCAGCCAAGGGATCGGGAAGAACTACGAGCAGTACTTC
TRBD2	TRBV10-3	TRBJ2-1	NA	16	CAISELASGTNNEQFF	TGTGCCATCAGTGAGCTCGCGAGCGGGACTAACAATGAGCAGTTCTTC
NA	TRBV5-1	TRBJ1-1	NA	15	CASSSSRGMNTEAFF	TGCGCCAGCAGCTCCTCGCGGGGTATGAACACTGAAGCTTTCTTT
NA	TRBV4-2	TRBJ1-1	NA	14	CASSHQGGGTEAFF	TGTGCCAGCAGCCACCAAGGAGGGGGGACTGAAGCTTTCTTT
NA	TRBV6-2/TRBV6-3	TRBJ2-3	NA	14	CASSAQGITDTQYF	TGTGCCAGCAGCGCGCAGGGTATCACAGATACGCAGTATTTT
NA	TRBV6-5	TRBJ2-7	NA	15	CASSYSGRFGDLQYF	TGTGCCAGCAGTTACTCGGGTCGGTTTGGGGACTTGCAGTACTTC